The clone carrying this T cell receptor (beta chain) appeared once. This sample is drawn from a study of blood T cell repertoires in COVID-19. On the study more broadly: Both acute and convalescent COVID-19 samples were obtained from the United States, Italy and Spain.

Participants came from roughly 25 US areas, aged roughly 18 to 100 years. Participants reported their clinical history, and cohort assignment relied on those reports. Per the original methods: Estimated nucleated cell counts came from reference gene primer amplification. TCRdb keeps only in-frame clones here, not all; method: immunoSEQ multiplex PCR. D and trimming come from the DNA, and the V and J calls and clone size come from that table. This table holds about 220,000 clones, approximately 90% found once. The V gene's germline CDR1 is SGHTA and CDR2 FQGNSA. This CDR3 region has 15 residues. Trimming cost V 5 bases and J 0 bases, with 11 bases left between them.

The chain is built from TRBV7-2 and TRBJ2-1, with D perhaps TRBD1 (5 bases). Sequencing used PBMCs or T cells enriched from blood (not recorded which). The receptor comes from a woman aged 30 to 39 who had recovered from COVID-19. This CDR3 is CASSLRDSSYNEQFF. The DNA of the CDR3 is TGTGCCAGCAGCCTCAGGGATAGCTCCTACAATGAGCAGTTCTTC.